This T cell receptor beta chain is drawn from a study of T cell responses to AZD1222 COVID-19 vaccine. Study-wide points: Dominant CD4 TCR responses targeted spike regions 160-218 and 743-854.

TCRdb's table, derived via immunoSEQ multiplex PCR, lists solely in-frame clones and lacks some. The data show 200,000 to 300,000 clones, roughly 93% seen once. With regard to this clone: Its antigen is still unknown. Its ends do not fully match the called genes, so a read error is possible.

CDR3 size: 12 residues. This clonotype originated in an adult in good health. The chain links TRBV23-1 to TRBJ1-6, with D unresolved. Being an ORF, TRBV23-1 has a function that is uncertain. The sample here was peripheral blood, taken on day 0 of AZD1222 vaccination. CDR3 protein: CASSQLVGRVNF. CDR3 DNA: TGCGCCAGCAGTCAACTTGTAGGGCGGGTGAACTTT.